This TCR beta chain is from a study of radiotherapy plus CTLA-4 blockade in lung cancer. Study-wide context: There were objective responses in roughly 17% of patients, and over 30% had disease control. Study-wide points: Subsequent to radiotherapy plus ipilimumab, tumor-derived TCR clones underwent expansion in blood.

There are a few counts of this clone. Its antigen is unidentified. The repertoire was sequenced with immunoSEQ multiplex PCR; TCRdb's copy has only in-frame clones and lacks some. The sample has approximately 77,000 clones, 84% seen once. With ipilimumab providing CTLA-4 blockade, focal radiation was administered to patients who had chemo-refractory metastatic non-small-cell lung cancer. Germline-derived CDR1 and CDR2 are MNHEY and SVGAGI. V lost 2 bases, J lost 5 bases, and 12 bases lay in between. This CDR3 spans 14 amino acids. The material was peripheral blood, obtained from a patient treated with radiotherapy plus ipilimumab. J is TRBJ1-1 and V is TRBV6-5; possible D gene TRBD1, 5 bases. The TCR was taken from a human donor with non-small cell lung cancer who had stable disease on radiotherapy plus ipilimumab. DNA of the CDR3: TGTGCCAGCAGTTACGGTGGGGGAAGAACTGAAGCTTTCTTT. Translation gives CASSYGGGRTEAFF.